This T cell receptor beta chain originates from a study of brain metastases from non-small cell lung cancer. The repertoire was sequenced with immunoSEQ multiplex PCR; TCRdb's copy has only in-frame clones and lacks some. The sample contains roughly 8,300 clones, just under 85% of which appear only once. General study results and limits: Expanded T-cell clones appeared in approximately 64% of brain metastases over primaries. Brain metastases shared most TCR repertoire with primaries, with sparse T cells. Brain metastases had lower T-cell infiltration than primary tumors.

Germline lookup yields CDR1 MGHRA and CDR2 YSYEKL. Trimming removed 1 base from V and 4 bases from J, with 11 bases in between. The CDR3 loop spans 15 amino acids. To note about this clone: Its antigen is undetermined.

V usage is TRBV4-1 and J usage is TRBJ2-4; D uncertain. Sequencing was done on a sample of primary lung tumor tissue. The receptor comes from a donor aged 40 or older with non-small cell lung cancer. The CDR3 spells CASSQVESEKNIQYF. The CDR3 DNA reads as TGCGCCAGCAGCCAAGTCGAATCAGAGAAAAACATTCAGTACTTC.